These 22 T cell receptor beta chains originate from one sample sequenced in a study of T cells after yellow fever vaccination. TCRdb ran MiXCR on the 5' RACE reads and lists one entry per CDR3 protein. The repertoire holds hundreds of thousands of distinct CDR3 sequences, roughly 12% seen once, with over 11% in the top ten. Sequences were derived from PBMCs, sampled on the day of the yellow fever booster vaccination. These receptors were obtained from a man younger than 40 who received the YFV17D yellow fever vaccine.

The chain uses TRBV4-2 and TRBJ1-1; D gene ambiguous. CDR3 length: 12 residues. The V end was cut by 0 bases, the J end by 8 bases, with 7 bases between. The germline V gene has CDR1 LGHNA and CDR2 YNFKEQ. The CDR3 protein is CASSQDMREAFF. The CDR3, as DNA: TGTGCCAGCAGCCAAGACATGCGAGAAGCTTTCTTT.

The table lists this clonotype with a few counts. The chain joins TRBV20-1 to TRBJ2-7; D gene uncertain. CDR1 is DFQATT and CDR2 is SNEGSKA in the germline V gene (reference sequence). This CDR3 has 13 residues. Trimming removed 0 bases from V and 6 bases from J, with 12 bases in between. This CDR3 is CSARERSFGEQYF. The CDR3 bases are TGCAGTGCTAGAGAGCGCAGTTTCGGCGAGCAGTACTTC.

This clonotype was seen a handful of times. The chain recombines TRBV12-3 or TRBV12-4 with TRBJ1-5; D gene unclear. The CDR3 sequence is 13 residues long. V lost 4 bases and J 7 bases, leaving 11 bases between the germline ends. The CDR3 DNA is TGTGCCAGCAGTTCACCTAGCGAGCAGCCCCAGCATTTT. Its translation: CASSSPSEQPQHF.

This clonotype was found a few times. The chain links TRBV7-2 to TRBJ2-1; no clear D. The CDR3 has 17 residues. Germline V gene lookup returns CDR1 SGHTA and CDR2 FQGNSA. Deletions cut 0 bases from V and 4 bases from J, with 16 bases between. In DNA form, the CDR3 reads TGTGCCAGCAGCTTAGCGCCTCTTGGTCGCTCTTACAATGAGCAGTTCTTC. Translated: CASSLAPLGRSYNEQFF.

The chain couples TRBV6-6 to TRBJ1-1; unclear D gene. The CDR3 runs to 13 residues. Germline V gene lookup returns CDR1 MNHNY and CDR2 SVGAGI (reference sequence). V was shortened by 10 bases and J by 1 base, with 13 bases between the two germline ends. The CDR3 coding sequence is TGTGCCATTTCTGAGGCGGAGAACACTGAAGCTTTCTTT. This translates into CAISEAENTEAFF.

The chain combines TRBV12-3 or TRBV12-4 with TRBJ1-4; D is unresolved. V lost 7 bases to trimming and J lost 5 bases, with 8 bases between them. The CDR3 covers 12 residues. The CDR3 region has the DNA TGTGCCAGCATTCGAGGGAATGAAAAACTGTTTTTT. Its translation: CASIRGNEKLFF.

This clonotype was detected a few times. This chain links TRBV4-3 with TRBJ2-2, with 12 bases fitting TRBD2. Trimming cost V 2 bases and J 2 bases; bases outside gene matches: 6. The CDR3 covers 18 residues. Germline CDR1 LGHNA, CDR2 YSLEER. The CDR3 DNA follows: TGCGCCAGCAGCCAACCCCCCGGACTAGCGGGAAACACCGGGGAGCTGTTTTTT. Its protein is CASSQPPGLAGNTGELFF.

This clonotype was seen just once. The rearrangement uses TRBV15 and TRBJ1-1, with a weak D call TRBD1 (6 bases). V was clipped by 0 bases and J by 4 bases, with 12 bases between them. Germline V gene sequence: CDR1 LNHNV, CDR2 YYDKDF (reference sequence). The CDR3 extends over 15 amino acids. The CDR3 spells CATSREGRGPTEAFF. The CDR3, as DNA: TGTGCCACCAGCAGAGAGGGCAGGGGACCCACTGAAGCTTTCTTT. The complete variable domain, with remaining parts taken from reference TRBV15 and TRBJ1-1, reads DAMVIQNPRYQVTQFGKPVTLSCSQTLNHNVMYWYQQKSSQAPKLLFHYYDKDFNNEADTPDNFQSRRPNTSFCFLDIRSPGLGDTAMYLCATSREGRGPTEAFFGQGTRLTVV.

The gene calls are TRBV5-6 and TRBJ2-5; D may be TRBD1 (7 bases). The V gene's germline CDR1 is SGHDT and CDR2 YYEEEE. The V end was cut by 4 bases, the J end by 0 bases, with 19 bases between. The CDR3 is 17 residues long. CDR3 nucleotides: TGTGCCAGCAGCCCGCTAAGCAGGGGGGCCTACCAAGAGACCCAGTACTTC. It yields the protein CASSPLSRGAYQETQYF.

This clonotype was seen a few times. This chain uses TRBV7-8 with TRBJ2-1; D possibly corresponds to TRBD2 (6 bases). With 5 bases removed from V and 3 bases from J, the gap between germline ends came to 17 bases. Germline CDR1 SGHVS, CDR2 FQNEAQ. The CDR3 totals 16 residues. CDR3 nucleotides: TGTGCCAGCAGCCTCAGCGGAGGACTACTCTACAATGAGCAGTTCTTC. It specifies CASSLSGGLLYNEQFF.

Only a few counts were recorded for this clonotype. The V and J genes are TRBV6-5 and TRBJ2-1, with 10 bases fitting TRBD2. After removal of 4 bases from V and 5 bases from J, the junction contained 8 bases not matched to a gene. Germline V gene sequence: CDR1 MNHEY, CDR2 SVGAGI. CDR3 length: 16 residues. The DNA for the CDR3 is TGTGCCAGCAGTTCGCCAGCGGGAGGGCCGGACAATGAGCAGTTCTTC. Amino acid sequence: CASSSPAGGPDNEQFF.

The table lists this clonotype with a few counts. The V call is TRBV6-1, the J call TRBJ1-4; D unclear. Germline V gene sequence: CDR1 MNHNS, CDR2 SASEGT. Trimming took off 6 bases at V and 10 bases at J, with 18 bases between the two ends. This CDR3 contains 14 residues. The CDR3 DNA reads TGTGCCAGCAGCGACTTTCAGAGCCCGGGAAAACTGTTTTTT. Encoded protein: CASSDFQSPGKLFF.

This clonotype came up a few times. In DNA form, the CDR3 reads TGTGCCAGCAGCTTAACAATTAGCGCAGGGGCTCTGCAGACCCAGTACTTC. This encodes CASSLTISAGALQTQYF. The genes are TRBV7-6 and TRBJ2-5, with D possibly TRBD1 on 6 matching bases. The CDR3 is 17 residues long. The germline gives CDR1 SGHVS, CDR2 FNYEAQ. V dropped 2 bases and J dropped 6 bases, with 22 bases sitting between them.

This chain's CDR3 is CASSSGAAQEPQHF. CDR3 nucleotides: TGTGCCAGCAGTTCGGGGGCCGCGCAGGAGCCCCAGCATTTT. The chain carries TRBV6-5 and TRBJ1-5; D might be TRBD1 (6 bases). Germline-derived CDR1 and CDR2 are MNHEY and SVGAGI. Trimming shortened V by 4 bases and J by 8 bases, and 15 bases separated the two germline ends. The CDR3 has 14 amino acids.

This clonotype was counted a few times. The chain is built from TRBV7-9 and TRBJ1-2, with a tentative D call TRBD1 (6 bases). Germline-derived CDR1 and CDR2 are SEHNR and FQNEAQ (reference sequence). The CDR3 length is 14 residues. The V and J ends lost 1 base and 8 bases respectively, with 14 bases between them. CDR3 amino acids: CASSLEVGGNGYTF. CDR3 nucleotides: TGTGCCAGCAGCTTAGAGGTGGGGGGCAACGGCTACACCTTC.

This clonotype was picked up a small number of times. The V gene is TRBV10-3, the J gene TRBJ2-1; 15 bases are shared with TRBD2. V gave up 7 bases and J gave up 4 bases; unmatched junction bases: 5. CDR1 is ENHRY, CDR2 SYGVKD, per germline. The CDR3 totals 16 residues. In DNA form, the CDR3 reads TGTGCCATCATGGGGACTAGCGGGAGGAGTTACAATGAGCAGTTCTTC. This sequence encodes CAIMGTSGRSYNEQFF.

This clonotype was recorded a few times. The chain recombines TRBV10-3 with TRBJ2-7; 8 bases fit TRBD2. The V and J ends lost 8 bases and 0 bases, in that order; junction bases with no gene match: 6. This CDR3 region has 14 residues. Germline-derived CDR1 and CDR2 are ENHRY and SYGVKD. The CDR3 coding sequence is TGTGCCATCGCGCGGGAGGCAACCTCCTACGAGCAGTACTTC. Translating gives CAIAREATSYEQYF.

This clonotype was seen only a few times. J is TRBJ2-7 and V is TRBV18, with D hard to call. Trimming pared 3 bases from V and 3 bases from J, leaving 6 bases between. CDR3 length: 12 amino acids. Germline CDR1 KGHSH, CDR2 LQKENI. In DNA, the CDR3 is TGTGCCAGCTCACCCGACATCTACGAGCAGTACTTC. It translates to CASSPDIYEQYF.

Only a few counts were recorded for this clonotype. In DNA form, the CDR3 reads TGTGCCAGCAGCAACAATCGGGGTTACGAGCAGTACTTC. This gives the protein CASSNNRGYEQYF. The J gene is TRBJ2-7, the V gene TRBV7-2, with D possibly TRBD2 on 5 matching bases. V was trimmed by 5 bases and J by 4 bases, leaving 12 bases between them. The CDR3 runs to 13 residues. In germline, CDR1 is SGHTA, CDR2 FQGNSA.

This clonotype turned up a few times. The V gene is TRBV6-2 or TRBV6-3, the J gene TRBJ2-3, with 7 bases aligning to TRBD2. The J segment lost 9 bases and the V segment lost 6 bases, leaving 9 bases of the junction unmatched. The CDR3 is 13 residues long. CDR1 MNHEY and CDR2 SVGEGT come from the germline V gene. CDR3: CASSPLGGLTQYF. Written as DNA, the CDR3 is TGTGCCAGCAGCCCCTTGGGGGGGTTGACGCAGTATTTT.

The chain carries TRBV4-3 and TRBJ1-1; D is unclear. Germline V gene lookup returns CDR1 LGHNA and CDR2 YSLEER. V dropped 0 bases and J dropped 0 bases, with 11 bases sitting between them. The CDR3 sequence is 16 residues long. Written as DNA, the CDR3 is TGCGCCAGCAGCCAAGATCAGCGGATTATGAACACTGAAGCTTTCTTT. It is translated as CASSQDQRIMNTEAFF.

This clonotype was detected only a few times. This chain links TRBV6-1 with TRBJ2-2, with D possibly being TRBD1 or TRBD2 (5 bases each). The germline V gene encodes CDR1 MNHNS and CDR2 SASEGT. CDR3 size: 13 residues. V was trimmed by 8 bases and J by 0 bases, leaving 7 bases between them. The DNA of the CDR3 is TGTGCCAGCCGGGGCGCGAACACCGGGGAGCTGTTTTTT. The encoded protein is CASRGANTGELFF.